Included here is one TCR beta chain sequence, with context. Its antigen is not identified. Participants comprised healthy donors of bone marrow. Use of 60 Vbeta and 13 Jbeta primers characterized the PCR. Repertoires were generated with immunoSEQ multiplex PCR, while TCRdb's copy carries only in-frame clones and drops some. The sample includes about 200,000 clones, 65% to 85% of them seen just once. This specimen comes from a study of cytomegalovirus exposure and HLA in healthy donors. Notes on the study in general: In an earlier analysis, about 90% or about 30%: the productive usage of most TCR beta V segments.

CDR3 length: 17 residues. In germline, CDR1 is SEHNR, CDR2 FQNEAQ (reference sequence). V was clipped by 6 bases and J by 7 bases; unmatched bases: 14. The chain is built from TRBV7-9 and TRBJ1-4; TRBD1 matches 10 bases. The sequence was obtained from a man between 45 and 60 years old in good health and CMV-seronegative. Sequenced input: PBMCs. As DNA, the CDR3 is TGTGCCAGCAGTATGGGGACAGGGGCGCCGGGTAGTGAAAAACTGTTTTTT. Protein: CASSMGTGAPGSEKLFF.